A selection of T cell receptor beta chains follows, all from one sample in a study of T cell responses to AZD1222 COVID-19 vaccine. Generated by immunoSEQ multiplex PCR, the TCRdb table keeps only in-frame clones and is missing some. The data show 170,000 or so clones, approximately 86% seen once. The specimen was peripheral blood, collected 28 days after the second AZD1222 dose. These receptors all come from an adult who received the AZD1222 COVID-19 vaccine. The conserved cysteine and the conserved F or W are not part of the CDR3 here. The D gene is left open where the match is weak.

j_gene: TRBJ1-6; d_gene: -; v_gene: TRBV7-3; CDR3aa: ASSFSLNSPLH
j_gene: TRBJ1-1; d_gene: -; v_gene: TRBV6-5; CDR3aa: ASILGHMRTEAF
j_gene: TRBJ1-2; d_gene: TRBD1; v_gene: TRBV28; CDR3aa: ASRQDRGPKNYGYT
j_gene: TRBJ2-7; d_gene: -; v_gene: TRBV6-2/TRBV6-3; CDR3aa: ASSPQGAPYEQY
j_gene: TRBJ2-7; d_gene: TRBD2; v_gene: TRBV4-1; CDR3aa: ASSQNLGLALDEQY
j_gene: TRBJ1-4; d_gene: -; v_gene: TRBV18; CDR3aa: ASSPGQGTNEKLF
j_gene: TRBJ1-5; d_gene: -; v_gene: TRBV19; CDR3aa: ASTDRPNQPQH
j_gene: TRBJ1-2; d_gene: -; v_gene: TRBV11-2; CDR3aa: ASSLRGAANYGYT
j_gene: TRBJ2-1; d_gene: -; v_gene: TRBV10-1; CDR3aa: ASSELAGSYNEQF
j_gene: TRBJ1-4; d_gene: -; v_gene: TRBV7-3; CDR3aa: ASSLKGRSDLDEKLF
j_gene: TRBJ1-1; d_gene: -; v_gene: TRBV28; CDR3aa: ASKDPGANTEAF
j_gene: TRBJ1-2; d_gene: TRBD1; v_gene: TRBV15; CDR3aa: ATSTRTGRRANYGYT
j_gene: TRBJ1-1; d_gene: -; v_gene: TRBV30; CDR3aa: AWKWGLDTEAF
j_gene: TRBJ2-2; d_gene: -; v_gene: TRBV2; CDR3aa: ASSAVNTGELF
j_gene: TRBJ1-4; d_gene: -; v_gene: TRBV9; CDR3aa: ASSGRGADEKLF
j_gene: TRBJ1-1; d_gene: -; v_gene: TRBV3-1/TRBV3-2; CDR3aa: ASSLTVNTEAF
j_gene: TRBJ2-7; d_gene: -; v_gene: TRBV6-4; CDR3aa: ASSAPDEQY
j_gene: TRBJ1-1; d_gene: TRBD1; v_gene: TRBV29-1; CDR3aa: SALTAGGGTEAF
j_gene: TRBJ2-1; d_gene: -; v_gene: TRBV15; CDR3aa: ATSRGTGPSSYNEQF
j_gene: TRBJ2-5; d_gene: -; v_gene: TRBV19; CDR3aa: ASSPGLSGSQY
j_gene: TRBJ1-1; d_gene: -; v_gene: TRBV12-3/TRBV12-4; CDR3aa: ASSLGTVNAF
j_gene: TRBJ2-1; d_gene: TRBD2; v_gene: TRBV3-1/TRBV3-2; CDR3aa: ASSQDLHQRGLNEQF
j_gene: TRBJ1-5; d_gene: TRBD1; v_gene: TRBV24-1; CDR3aa: ATSDATGASQPQH
j_gene: TRBJ2-3; d_gene: -; v_gene: TRBV6-5; CDR3aa: ASSFEGGGTDTQY
j_gene: TRBJ2-7; d_gene: -; v_gene: TRBV12-3/TRBV12-4; CDR3aa: ASSFTGYEQY
j_gene: TRBJ2-4; d_gene: -; v_gene: TRBV7-8; CDR3aa: ASSLVPGWKNIQY
j_gene: TRBJ1-5; d_gene: -; v_gene: TRBV15; CDR3aa: ATSRDRPSGQPQH
j_gene: TRBJ1-2; d_gene: -; v_gene: TRBV6-6; CDR3aa: ASSGTEVGEGHGYT
j_gene: TRBJ1-1; d_gene: -; v_gene: TRBV6-5; CDR3aa: ASSYSWQGSTEAF
j_gene: TRBJ2-2; d_gene: TRBD1; v_gene: TRBV5-1; CDR3aa: ASSLGQGTGELF
j_gene: TRBJ1-5; d_gene: TRBD1; v_gene: TRBV30; CDR3aa: AWGQGGSNQPQH
j_gene: TRBJ1-2; d_gene: TRBD1; v_gene: TRBV3-1/TRBV3-2; CDR3aa: ASSQDRGSYGYT
j_gene: TRBJ2-3; d_gene: TRBD2; v_gene: TRBV6-5; CDR3aa: ASSYVLAGNTDTQY
j_gene: TRBJ1-1; d_gene: -; v_gene: TRBV30; CDR3aa: AWAGWTNTEAF
j_gene: TRBJ2-3; d_gene: -; v_gene: TRBV19; CDR3aa: ASSAGHTIDTQY
j_gene: TRBJ2-5; d_gene: -; v_gene: TRBV27; CDR3aa: ASRPHGQPKYSDLRGGETQY
j_gene: TRBJ1-1; d_gene: -; v_gene: TRBV12-3/TRBV12-4; CDR3aa: ASSYQGPAF
j_gene: TRBJ2-2; d_gene: TRBD2; v_gene: TRBV4-2; CDR3aa: ASSQVPGGGLTGELF
j_gene: TRBJ1-3; d_gene: -; v_gene: TRBV7-2; CDR3aa: ASSLALGFGGNTIY
j_gene: TRBJ2-7; d_gene: TRBD1; v_gene: TRBV25-1; CDR3aa: ASSDSLTGPRRYEQY
j_gene: TRBJ1-1; d_gene: -; v_gene: TRBV11-1; CDR3aa: ASSFRSHTEAF
j_gene: TRBJ1-1; d_gene: -; v_gene: TRBV19; CDR3aa: ASSKGRMNTEAF
j_gene: TRBJ2-3; d_gene: TRBD2; v_gene: TRBV5-1; CDR3aa: ASSLSLAGRTDTQY
j_gene: TRBJ2-3; d_gene: TRBD1; v_gene: TRBV30; CDR3aa: AWSVGTGSADTQY
j_gene: TRBJ2-2; d_gene: -; v_gene: TRBV6-5; CDR3aa: ATRFRGNTGELF
j_gene: TRBJ2-4; d_gene: -; v_gene: TRBV3-1/TRBV3-2; CDR3aa: ASSQTRTGGDQNIQY
j_gene: TRBJ1-6; d_gene: -; v_gene: TRBV12-3/TRBV12-4; CDR3aa: ASWGGYNSPLH